Below are 17 T cell receptor beta chains sequenced from a single sample in a study of glioma-infiltrating T cells. The iRepertoire nested amplicon-rescue multiplex PCR amplified TCR alpha and beta CDR3s from RNA. TCRdb itself ran the multiplex PCR reads through MiXCR, one entry per CDR3 protein. The repertoire includes 300,000 to 450,000 distinct CDR3 sequences, about two fifths of them detected once, and approximately 12% sits in the top ten. Sequenced material: glioma tissue, nonneoplastic brain tissue, or PBMCs (not recorded which). These receptors all stem from a human donor with low-grade glioma or glioblastoma, undergoing nonglioma brain surgery, or in good health (not recorded which).

This clonotype was counted only a few times. The conserved final phenylalanine or tryptophan is absent from the CDR3, which likely points to a read error. The chain employs TRBV27 and TRBJ2-7; D is undetermined. Trimming stripped 2 bases from V and 2 bases from J, with 7 bases between. CDR1 MNHEY and CDR2 SMNVEV come from the germline V gene (reference sequence). This CDR3 is built from 13 residues. The CDR3 loop reads CASSLGQTYEQYS. CDR3 DNA: TGTGCCAGCAGTTTAGGGCAGACCTACGAGCAGTACTCC.

V usage is TRBV19 and J usage is TRBJ2-1; TRBD1 is a possible D gene (6 bases). Trimming took off 6 bases at V and 9 bases at J, with 21 bases between the two ends. CDR1 is LNHDA, CDR2 SQIVND, per germline (reference sequence). The CDR3 is 15 amino acids. CDR3 sequence: CASSPIPRTGSEQFF. DNA of the CDR3: TGTGCCAGTAGCCCCATACCCCGAACAGGGTCTGAGCAGTTCTTC. The variable domain in full, with the rest retrieved from reference TRBV19 and TRBJ2-1, is DGGITQSPKYLFRKEGQNVTLSCEQNLNHDAMYWYRQDPGQGLRLIYYSQIVNDFQKGDIAEGYSVSREKKESFPLTVTSAQKNPTAFYLCASSPIPRTGSEQFFGPGTRLTVL.

The chain is built from TRBV19 and TRBJ1-2; no clear D. The germline V gene encodes CDR1 LNHDA and CDR2 SQIVND (reference sequence). The CDR3 consists of 12 residues. V was shortened by 7 bases and J by 2 bases, with 8 bases between the two germline ends. CDR3 DNA sequence: TGTGCCAGTAAGTGGTACAACTATGGCTACACCTTC. Translated, it gives CASKWYNYGYTF. Using reference TRBV19 and TRBJ1-2 for the parts outside the CDR3, the full variable domain is DGGITQSPKYLFRKEGQNVTLSCEQNLNHDAMYWYRQDPGQGLRLIYYSQIVNDFQKGDIAEGYSVSREKKESFPLTVTSAQKNPTAFYLCASKWYNYGYTFGSGTRLTVV.

This clonotype was counted ten times or more. The chain employs TRBV27 and TRBJ2-7, with 7 positions matching TRBD2. Germline values: CDR1 MNHEY, CDR2 SMNVEV (reference sequence). V was clipped by 3 bases and J by 2 bases; unmatched bases: 4. The CDR3 consists of 14 residues. CDR3 loop: CASSLGGNPYEQYF. The CDR3 DNA reads as TGTGCCAGCAGTTTGGGGGGGAATCCCTACGAGCAGTACTTC.

This clonotype was recorded at least ten times. V usage is TRBV27 and J usage is TRBJ1-1; D remains unclear. CDR3 length: 15 amino acids. The V and J ends lost 5 bases and 7 bases respectively, with 20 bases between them. The germline V gene encodes CDR1 MNHEY and CDR2 SMNVEV (reference sequence). The CDR3: CASSEGLAVRGEAFF. The CDR3 DNA is TGTGCCAGCAGTGAGGGTTTAGCCGTTCGAGGTGAAGCTTTCTTT.

This clonotype came up many times. The chain has TRBV6-1 and TRBJ2-1; no clear D gene. Looked up from germline, CDR1 is MNHNS and CDR2 is SASEGT. The V gene lost 2 bases and the J gene lost 0 bases, with 2 bases spanning the gap. The CDR3 spans 13 residues. The CDR3 region is CASSENSYNEQFF. In DNA form, the CDR3 reads TGTGCCAGCAGTGAAAACTCCTACAATGAGCAGTTCTTC.

In this sample, this clonotype turned up many times. The CDR3 DNA follows: TGTGCCAGCAGTTCCCCGACGGCGGGTTGGGGCACTGAAGCTTTCTTT. Its translation is CASSSPTAGWGTEAFF. The V gene is TRBV28, the J gene TRBJ1-1; D not certain. The length of the CDR3 is 16 residues. The ends were cut back, 4 bases at V and 4 bases at J, with 19 bases in the middle. Germline V gene lookup returns CDR1 MDHEN and CDR2 SYDVKM.

V gene TRBV2 combines with J gene TRBJ1-1; D remains unclear. CDR3 size: 15 residues. CDR1 is SNHLY, CDR2 FYNNEI, per germline. Trimming stripped 5 bases from V and 0 bases from J, with 13 bases between. DNA of the CDR3: TGTGCCAGCAGTCCTCTACAGCTTCTGAACACTGAAGCTTTCTTT. This encodes CASSPLQLLNTEAFF.

Comment on this clonotype: A much larger clone is a single base away; this may be a read error. The chain has TRBV7-2 and TRBJ1-1, with D hard to call. Germline CDR1 and CDR2: SGHTA and FQGNSA. CDR3 length equals 14 residues. Trimming left V 3 bases short and J 4 bases short, with 12 bases between. The CDR3 DNA reads as TGTGCCAGCAGCTTTCGGGTCAGTTGCACTGAAGCTTTCTTT. It is translated as CASSFRVSCTEAFF.

This clonotype was seen repeatedly, ten times or more. The chain carries TRBV20-1 and TRBJ1-2; D gene uncertain. Trimming took 3 bases from V and 1 from J, leaving 9 bases between them. This CDR3 has 13 residues. Germline V gives CDR1 DFQATT, CDR2 SNEGSKA (reference sequence). The chain's CDR3 is CSASSPLNYGYTF. CDR3 bases: TGCAGTGCTAGTTCGCCCCTTAACTATGGCTACACCTTC.

This chain connects TRBV7-6 to TRBJ1-2; D ambiguous. Germline V lookup: CDR1 SGHVS, CDR2 FNYEAQ. This CDR3 region has 13 residues. Trimming cost V 10 bases and J 6 bases, with 18 bases left between them. CDR3 sequence reads: CATDEIGRDGYTF. CDR3 sequence (DNA): TGTGCCACCGACGAAATAGGGAGGGATGGCTACACCTTC. The whole variable domain, remainder taken from reference TRBV7-6 and TRBJ1-2, is GAGVSQSPRYKVTKRGQDVALRCDPISGHVSLYWYRQALGQGPEFLTYFNYEAQQDKSGLPNDRFSAERPEGSISTLTIQRTEQRDSAMYRCATDEIGRDGYTFGSGTRLTVV.

The chain recombines TRBV7-9 with TRBJ2-5; perhaps TRBD2 as D (5 bases). V was cut by 7 bases and J by 9 bases, with 18 bases left in between. This CDR3 has 13 amino acids. Germline V gene sequence: CDR1 SEHNR, CDR2 FQNEAQ (reference sequence). The CDR3 DNA is TGTGCCAGCATGAGCGGAGCCGTTGAGGCCCAGTACTTC. It is translated as CASMSGAVEAQYF.

Remarks on this clonotype: Since a much larger clone is just one base distant, this may be a read error. This chain links TRBV27 with TRBJ2-7, with a weak D call TRBD2 (5 bases). CDR1 and CDR2 from the germline V gene are MNHEY and SMNVEV (reference sequence). The CDR3 sequence is 16 residues long. Trimming removed 0 bases at V and 3 bases at J, with 15 bases between. The CDR3 DNA reads TGTGCCAGCAGTTTATCGATACTATCGGGAATCTACGAGCAGTACTTC. Its translation is CASSLSILSGIYEQYF.

This clonotype was recorded a few times. The chain employs TRBV19 and TRBJ1-5, with D unclear. V lost 7 bases and J 5 bases, leaving 12 bases between the germline ends. Germline-derived CDR1 and CDR2 are LNHDA and SQIVND (reference sequence). This CDR3 region has 13 residues. The CDR3 loop is CASTMRGHQPQHF. Written as DNA, the CDR3 is TGTGCCAGTACCATGCGAGGGCATCAGCCCCAGCATTTT.

Notes on this clonotype: A junction end diverges from the germline sequence, so it may reflect a read error. The rearrangement links TRBV11-3 to TRBJ2-3; 11 positions match TRBD2. CDR3 length: 15 amino acids. Germline assignment: CDR1 SGHNT and CDR2 YENEEA. The CDR3 DNA reads as TGTGCCGGCAGCTTGGGACTAGCGGGCACAGATACGCAGTATTTT. It translates to CAGSLGLAGTDTQYF.

Comments on this clonotype: Germline is not matched at one junction end, which may reflect a read error. The chain couples TRBV20-1 to TRBJ2-1, with a weak D call TRBD2 (5 bases). Germline CDR1 and CDR2: DFQATT and SNEGSKA (reference sequence). The CDR3 covers 13 residues. Here the CDR3 DNA reads TGCAGTGCTCGCAGACTACTATACAATCAGCAGTTCTTC. Its translation is CSARRLLYNQQFF.

The chain is built from TRBV4-2 and TRBJ2-5; TRBD2 might be the D (6 bases). V shed 1 base and J shed 5 bases, with 17 bases lying between them. The CDR3 is 16 residues long. Germline V gives CDR1 LGHNA, CDR2 YNFKEQ. Here the CDR3 DNA reads TGTGCCAGCAGCCAAGCTAGTACGGGAGAGGCGGAGACCCAGTACTTC. Its translation: CASSQASTGEAETQYF.